The clone carrying this TCR beta chain has just a few counts. The entry originates in a study of CD8+ T cells in alopecia areata. The overall study: Treated patients were dosed with oral tofacitinib, taking 5 to 10 mg twice daily.

As the sequencing template, cDNA was produced by extracting RNA and reverse transcribing it. The method was immunoSEQ multiplex PCR; TCRdb's version includes in-frame clones alone and lacks a portion of them. The profile shows some 150,000 clones, around half of them singletons. Losses at the gene ends were 5 bases for V and 6 bases for J; bases not matched to a gene: 16. CDR3 length equals 18 residues. The V gene's germline CDR1 is LNHDA and CDR2 SQIVND (reference sequence). Sampling of alopecia areata patients yielded lesional scalp punch biopsies as well as peripheral blood. CD4+ and CD8+ T cells were sorted from PBMCs.

The chain employs TRBV19 and TRBJ2-2; TRBD2 matches at 9 bases. This sequence was found in a human donor with alopecia areata. The specimen comprised CD8+ T cells sorted from blood, sampled at week 0. CDR3 DNA: TGTGCCAGTAGTCCGGGACTAGCCCTAGAGATCCAGCCCGGGGAGCTGTTTTTT. Its translation is CASSPGLALEIQPGELFF.